The clone carrying this T cell receptor beta chain has a count of ten or more. Through a sample-barcoded 5' primer and a J-beta primer mix, a second PCR was run for roughly 6 to 12 cycles. TCRdb recomputed calls from the 5' RACE reads with MiXCR, one row per CDR3 protein. The table shows approximately 900,000 distinct CDR3 sequences, with around 49% occurring only once. This specimen belongs to a study of blood T cells in healthy people across ages. The authors drew around 9.3 milliliters of peripheral blood from each donor. The total RNA that was extracted per sample amounted to at least 5.5 micrograms. The CDR3 is made up of 15 amino acids. Trimming cost V 0 bases and J 3 bases; bases outside gene matches: 5. The germline V gene has CDR1 LGHNA and CDR2 YSLEER.

What was sequenced was blood. The sequence was collected from a man younger than 45 in good health. V gene TRBV4-3 combines with J gene TRBJ2-7, with TRBD1 identical over 7 bases. As DNA, the CDR3 is TGCGCCAGCAGCCAAGATCTGACAGGGTACTACGAGCAGTACTTC. Protein sequence: CASSQDLTGYYEQYF.